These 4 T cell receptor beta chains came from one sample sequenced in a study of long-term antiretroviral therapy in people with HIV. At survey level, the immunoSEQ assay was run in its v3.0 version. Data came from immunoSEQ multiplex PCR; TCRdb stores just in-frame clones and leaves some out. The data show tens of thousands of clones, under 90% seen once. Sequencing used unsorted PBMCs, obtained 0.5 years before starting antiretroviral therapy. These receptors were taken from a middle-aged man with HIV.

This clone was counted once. CDR3 residues: CASSSMILGSYNSPLHF. CDR3 in DNA: TGTGCCAGCAGCTCTATGATCCTGGGGTCCTATAATTCACCCCTCCACTTT. The V call is TRBV7-9, the J call TRBJ1-6, with D hard to call. The germline CDR1 and CDR2 sequences are SEHNR and FQNEAQ (reference sequence). The V end lost 4 bases, the J end lost 1 base, and 14 bases lay between the germline ends. The length of the CDR3 is 17 residues.

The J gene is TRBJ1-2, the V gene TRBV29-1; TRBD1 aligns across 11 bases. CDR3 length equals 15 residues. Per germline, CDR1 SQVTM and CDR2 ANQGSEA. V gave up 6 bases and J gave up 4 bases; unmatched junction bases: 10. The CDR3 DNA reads TGCAGCGTAAACGCACCGGGACAGGGGGTCTATGGCTACACCTTC. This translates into CSVNAPGQGVYGYTF.

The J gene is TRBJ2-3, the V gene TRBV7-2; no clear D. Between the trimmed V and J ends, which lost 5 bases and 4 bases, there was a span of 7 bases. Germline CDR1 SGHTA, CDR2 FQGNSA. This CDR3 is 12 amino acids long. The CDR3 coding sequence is TGTGCCAGCAGCCTTAGCCCAGATACGCAGTATTTT. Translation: CASSLSPDTQYF.

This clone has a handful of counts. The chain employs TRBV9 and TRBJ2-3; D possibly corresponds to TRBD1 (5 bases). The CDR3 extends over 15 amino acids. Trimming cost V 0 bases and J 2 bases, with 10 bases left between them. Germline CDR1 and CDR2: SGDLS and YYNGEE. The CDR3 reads CASSVAGIYTDTQYF. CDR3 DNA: TGTGCCAGCAGCGTAGCAGGGATCTACACAGATACGCAGTATTTT.